One TCR beta chain is described in this entry. What it recognizes is unknown. Amplified TCR beta CDR3 regions came from RNA transcripts. The study used the HTBI primer set for a first-round RT-PCR of the TCR CDR3. TCRdb ran MiXCR on the multiplex PCR reads and lists one entry per CDR3 protein. This table has about 570,000 distinct CDR3 sequences, 13% to 15% appearing once. PBMCs stemmed from about 9.5 ml fresh peripheral blood. This record belongs to a study of T cells in Graves' hyperthyroidism and ophthalmopathy. Study information: Blood was drawn when the patient was first diagnosed and still untreated.

With V trimmed by 6 bases and J by 5 bases, 10 bases remained unmatched. Germline-derived CDR1 and CDR2 are SNHLY and FYNNEI. This CDR3 has 15 amino acids. Overall study results and limits: Appearing also in blood were most of the thyroid clonotypes expanded above 0.001. Ophthalmopathy, as predicted by the model, came a median around 6.7 months after the prediction.

Sequencing used blood. The sequence was collected from a middle-aged woman with Graves' hyperthyroidism. The chain is built from TRBV2 and TRBJ2-5; 9 bases fit TRBD1. This CDR3 is CASRVGTGYSETQYF. The CDR3 region has the DNA TGTGCCAGCAGGGTTGGGACAGGGTATTCGGAGACCCAGTACTTC.